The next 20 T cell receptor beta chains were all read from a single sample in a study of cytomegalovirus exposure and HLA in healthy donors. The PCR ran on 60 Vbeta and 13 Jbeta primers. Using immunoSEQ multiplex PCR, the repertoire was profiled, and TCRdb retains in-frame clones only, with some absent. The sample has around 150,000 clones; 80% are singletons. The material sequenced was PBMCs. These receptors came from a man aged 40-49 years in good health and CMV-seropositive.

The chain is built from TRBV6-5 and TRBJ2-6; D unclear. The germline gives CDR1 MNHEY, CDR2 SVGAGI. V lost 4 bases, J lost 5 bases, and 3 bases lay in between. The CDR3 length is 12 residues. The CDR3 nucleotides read TGTGCCAGCAGTTCTAGGGCCAACGTCCTGACTTTC. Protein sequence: CASSSRANVLTF.

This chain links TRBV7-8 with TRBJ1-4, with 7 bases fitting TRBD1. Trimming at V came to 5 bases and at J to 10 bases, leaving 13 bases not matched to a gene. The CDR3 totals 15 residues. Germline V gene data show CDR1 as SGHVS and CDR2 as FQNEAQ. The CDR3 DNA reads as TGTGCCAGCAGCGTTCACGGGGACAGTCGAGGAAAACTGTTTTTT. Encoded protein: CASSVHGDSRGKLFF. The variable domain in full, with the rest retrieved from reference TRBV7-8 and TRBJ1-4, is GAGVSQSPRYKVAKRGQDVALRCDPISGHVSLFWYQQALGQGPEFLTYFQNEAQLDKSGLPSDRFFAERPEGSVSTLKIQRTQQEDSAVYLCASSVHGDSRGKLFFGSGTQLSVL.

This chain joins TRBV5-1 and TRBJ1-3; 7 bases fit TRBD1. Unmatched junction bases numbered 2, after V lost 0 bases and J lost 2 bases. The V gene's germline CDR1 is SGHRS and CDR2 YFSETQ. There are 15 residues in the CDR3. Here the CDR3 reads CASSLGQGPGNTIYF. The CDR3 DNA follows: TGCGCCAGCAGCTTGGGACAGGGCCCTGGAAACACCATATATTTT.

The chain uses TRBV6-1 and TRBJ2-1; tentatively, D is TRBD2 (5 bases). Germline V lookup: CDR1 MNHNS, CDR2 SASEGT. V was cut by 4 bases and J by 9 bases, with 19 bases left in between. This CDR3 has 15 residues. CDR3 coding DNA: TGTGCCAGCAGTGGAATCGGACGAACACGGGGTGAGCAGTTCTTC. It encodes CASSGIGRTRGEQFF.

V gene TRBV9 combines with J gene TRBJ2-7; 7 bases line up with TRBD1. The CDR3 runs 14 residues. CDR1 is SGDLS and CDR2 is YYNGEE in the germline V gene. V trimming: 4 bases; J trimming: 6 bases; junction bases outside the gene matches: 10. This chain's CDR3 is CASSPQGTHFEQYF. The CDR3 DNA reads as TGTGCCAGCAGCCCACAGGGGACCCACTTCGAGCAGTACTTC.

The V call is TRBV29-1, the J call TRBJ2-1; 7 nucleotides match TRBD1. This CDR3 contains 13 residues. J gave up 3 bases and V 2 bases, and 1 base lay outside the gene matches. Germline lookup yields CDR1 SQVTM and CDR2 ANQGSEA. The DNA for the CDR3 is TGCAGCGTTGAACAGGGGGTCTACAATGAGCAGTTCTTC. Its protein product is CSVEQGVYNEQFF.

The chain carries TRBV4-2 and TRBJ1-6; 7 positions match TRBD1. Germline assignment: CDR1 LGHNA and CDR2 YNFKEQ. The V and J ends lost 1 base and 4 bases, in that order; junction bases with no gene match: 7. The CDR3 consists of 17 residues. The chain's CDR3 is CASSQGGATGYNSPLHF. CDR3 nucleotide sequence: TGTGCCAGCAGCCAAGGAGGGGCGACAGGGTATAATTCACCCCTCCACTTT.

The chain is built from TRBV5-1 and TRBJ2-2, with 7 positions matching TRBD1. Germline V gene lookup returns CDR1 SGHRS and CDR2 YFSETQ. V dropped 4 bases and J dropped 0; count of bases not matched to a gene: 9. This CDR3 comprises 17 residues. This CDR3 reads CASSLHRGRANTGELFF. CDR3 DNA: TGCGCCAGCAGCCTCCACAGGGGACGAGCGAACACCGGGGAGCTGTTTTTT.

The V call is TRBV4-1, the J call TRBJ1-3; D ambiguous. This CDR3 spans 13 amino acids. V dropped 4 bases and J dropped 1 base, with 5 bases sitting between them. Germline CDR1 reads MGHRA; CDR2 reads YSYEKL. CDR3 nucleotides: TGCGCCAGCAGCCTGACATCTGGAAACACCATATATTTT. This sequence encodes CASSLTSGNTIYF.

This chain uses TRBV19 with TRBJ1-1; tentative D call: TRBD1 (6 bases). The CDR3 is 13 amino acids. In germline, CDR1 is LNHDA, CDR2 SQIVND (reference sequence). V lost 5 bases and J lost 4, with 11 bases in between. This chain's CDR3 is CASSLGGPTEAFF. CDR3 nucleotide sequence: TGTGCCAGTAGTCTAGGGGGGCCCACTGAAGCTTTCTTT.

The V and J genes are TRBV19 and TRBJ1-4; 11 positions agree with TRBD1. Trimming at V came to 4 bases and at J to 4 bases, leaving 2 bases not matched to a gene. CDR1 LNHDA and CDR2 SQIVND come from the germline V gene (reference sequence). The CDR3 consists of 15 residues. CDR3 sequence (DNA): TGTGCCAGTAGTACTGGGACAGGGGGTAATGAAAAACTGTTTTTT. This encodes CASSTGTGGNEKLFF.

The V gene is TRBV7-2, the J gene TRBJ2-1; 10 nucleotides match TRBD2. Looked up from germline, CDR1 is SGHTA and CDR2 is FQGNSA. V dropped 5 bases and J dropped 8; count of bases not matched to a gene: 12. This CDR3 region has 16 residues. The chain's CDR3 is CASSPHGASGGYEQFF. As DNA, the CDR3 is TGTGCCAGCAGCCCACATGGGGCTAGCGGGGGATATGAGCAGTTCTTC.

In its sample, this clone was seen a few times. CDR3 residues: CASSSKQTQYF. CDR3 coding DNA: TGTGCCAGCTCTAGTAAGCAGACCCAGTACTTC. The rearrangement links TRBV11-3 to TRBJ2-5; D gene uncertain. The ends were cut back, 8 bases at V and 6 bases at J, with 10 bases in the middle. The CDR3 has 11 residues. Per the germline V gene, CDR1 is SGHNT and CDR2 is YENEEA.

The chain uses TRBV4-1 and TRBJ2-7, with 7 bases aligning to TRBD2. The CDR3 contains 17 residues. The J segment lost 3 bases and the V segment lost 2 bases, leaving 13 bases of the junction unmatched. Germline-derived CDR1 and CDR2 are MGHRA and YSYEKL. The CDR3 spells CASSQPGGGGTYYEQYF. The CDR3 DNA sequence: TGCGCCAGCAGCCAACCAGGTGGGGGGGGTACATACTACGAGCAGTACTTC.

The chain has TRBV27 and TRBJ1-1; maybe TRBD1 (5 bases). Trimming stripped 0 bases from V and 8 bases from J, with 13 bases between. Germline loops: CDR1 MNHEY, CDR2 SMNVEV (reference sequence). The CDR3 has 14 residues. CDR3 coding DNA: TGTGCCAGCAGTTTATCGGGGGGGGGAATCGAAGCTTTCTTT. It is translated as CASSLSGGGIEAFF.

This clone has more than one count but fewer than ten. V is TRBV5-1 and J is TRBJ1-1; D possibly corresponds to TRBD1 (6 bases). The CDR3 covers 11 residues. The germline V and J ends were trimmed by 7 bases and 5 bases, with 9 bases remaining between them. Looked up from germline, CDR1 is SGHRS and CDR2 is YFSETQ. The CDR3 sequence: CASGGATEAFF. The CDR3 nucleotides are TGCGCCAGCGGGGGCGCTACTGAAGCTTTCTTT. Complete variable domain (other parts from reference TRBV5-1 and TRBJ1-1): KAGVTQTPRYLIKTRGQQVTLSCSPISGHRSVSWYQQTPGQGLQFLFEYFSETQRNKGNFPGRFSGRQFSNSRSEMNVSTLELGDSALYLCASGGATEAFFGQGTRLTVV.

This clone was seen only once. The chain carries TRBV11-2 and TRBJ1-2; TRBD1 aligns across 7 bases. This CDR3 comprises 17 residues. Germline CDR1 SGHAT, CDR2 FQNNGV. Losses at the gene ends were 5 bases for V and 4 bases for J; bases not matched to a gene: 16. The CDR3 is CASSGFGQAARFYGYTF. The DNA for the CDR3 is TGTGCCAGCAGCGGTTTCGGACAGGCCGCCCGCTTCTATGGCTACACCTTC.

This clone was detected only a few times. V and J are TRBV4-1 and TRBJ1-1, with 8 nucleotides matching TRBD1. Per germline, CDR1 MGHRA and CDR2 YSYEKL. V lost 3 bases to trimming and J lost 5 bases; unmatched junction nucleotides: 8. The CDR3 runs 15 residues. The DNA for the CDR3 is TGCGCCAGCAGCCAGAGGGACAGGATATTTACTGAAGCTTTCTTT. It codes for CASSQRDRIFTEAFF.

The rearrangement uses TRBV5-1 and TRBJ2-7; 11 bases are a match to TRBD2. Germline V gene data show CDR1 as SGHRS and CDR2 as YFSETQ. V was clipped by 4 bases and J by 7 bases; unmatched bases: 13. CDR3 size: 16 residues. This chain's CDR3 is CASSPGTLAGGREQYF. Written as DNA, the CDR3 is TGCGCCAGCAGCCCAGGAACTCTAGCGGGGGGCCGGGAGCAGTACTTC.

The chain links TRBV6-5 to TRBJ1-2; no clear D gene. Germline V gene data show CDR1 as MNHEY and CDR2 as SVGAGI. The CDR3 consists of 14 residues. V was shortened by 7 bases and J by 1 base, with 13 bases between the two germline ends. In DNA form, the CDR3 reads TGTGCCAGCACCCCCTCGGGAGATAACTATGGCTACACCTTC. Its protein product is CASTPSGDNYGYTF.